The rows below give T cell receptor beta chains drawn from one sample of a study of CD8+ T cells in alopecia areata. Profiling relied on immunoSEQ multiplex PCR, and the TCRdb table lists in-frame clones only, not all of them. Of 90,000 to 120,000 clones listed, roughly 84% were seen once; the top ten hold over 20%. This specimen consisted of CD8+ T cells sorted from blood, obtained at week 24, from a patient treated with tofacitinib. Receptors originate from a human donor with alopecia areata. Both conserved end residues are part of each CDR3. Each record gives: V gene, J gene, D gene, clone size, CDR3 protein, CDR3 DNA. D genes are given only for firm matches. Part of the rows lack a size; the others show once, few, many or a class for expanded clones.

V gene: TRBV28
J gene: TRBJ2-1
D gene: .
clone size: .
CDR3 protein: CASSATFNEQFF
CDR3 DNA: TGTGCCAGCAGCGCAACCTTCAATGAGCAGTTCTTC

V gene: TRBV4-3
J gene: TRBJ2-3
D gene: .
clone size: .
CDR3 protein: CASSQKEGEADTQYF
CDR3 DNA: TGCGCCAGCAGCCAAAAAGAGGGCGAGGCAGATACGCAGTATTTT

V gene: TRBV5-6
J gene: TRBJ1-2
D gene: .
clone size: once
CDR3 protein: CASSLGAMAYYTF
CDR3 DNA: TGTGCCAGCAGCTTGGGGGCAATGGCGTACTACACCTTC

V gene: TRBV4-3
J gene: TRBJ2-7
D gene: .
clone size: .
CDR3 protein: CASSPDPGVSYEQYF
CDR3 DNA: TGCGCCAGCAGCCCCGACCCCGGGGTTTCCTACGAGCAGTACTTC

V gene: TRBV29-1
J gene: TRBJ1-2
D gene: .
clone size: .
CDR3 protein: CSVEENSDYGYTF
CDR3 DNA: TGCAGCGTTGAAGAAAACAGCGACTATGGCTACACCTTC

V gene: TRBV30
J gene: TRBJ2-6
D gene: .
clone size: once
CDR3 protein: CAWTFGSGANVLTF
CDR3 DNA: TGTGCCTGGACTTTCGGGTCTGGGGCCAACGTCCTGACTTTC

V gene: TRBV19
J gene: TRBJ1-1
D gene: .
clone size: .
CDR3 protein: CASSTQGGWTEAFF
CDR3 DNA: TGTGCCAGTAGTACACAGGGCGGGTGGACTGAAGCTTTCTTT

V gene: TRBV6-5
J gene: TRBJ1-6
D gene: .
clone size: .
CDR3 protein: CASSYGSSYNSPLHF
CDR3 DNA: TGTGCCAGCAGTTACGGGAGCTCCTATAATTCACCCCTCCACTTT

V gene: TRBV2
J gene: TRBJ2-3
D gene: .
clone size: .
CDR3 protein: CATGVFELRDTQYF
CDR3 DNA: TGTGCCACAGGCGTATTCGAGCTTCGGGATACGCAGTATTTT

V gene: TRBV7-9
J gene: TRBJ2-2
D gene: TRBD1
clone size: .
CDR3 protein: CASSLGATGTTGELFF
CDR3 DNA: TGTGCCAGCAGCTTAGGGGCGACAGGGACCACCGGGGAGCTGTTTTTT

V gene: TRBV27
J gene: TRBJ2-7
D gene: .
clone size: .
CDR3 protein: CASALRATYEQYF
CDR3 DNA: TGTGCCAGCGCCCTCCGTGCAACCTACGAGCAGTACTTC

V gene: TRBV6-6
J gene: TRBJ2-7
D gene: TRBD1
clone size: once
CDR3 protein: CASSPRQGFDEQYF
CDR3 DNA: TGTGCCAGCAGTCCAAGACAGGGATTCGACGAGCAGTACTTC

V gene: TRBV29-1
J gene: TRBJ1-2
D gene: .
clone size: .
CDR3 protein: CSVGFSGGPRLVSGYTF
CDR3 DNA: TGCAGCGTCGGGTTCTCCGGGGGGCCACGTCTTGTTTCTGGCTACACCTTC

V gene: TRBV5-4
J gene: TRBJ2-7
D gene: .
clone size: once
CDR3 protein: CASSFGSYEQYF
CDR3 DNA: TGTGCCAGCAGCTTTGGGAGTTACGAGCAGTACTTC

V gene: TRBV29-1
J gene: TRBJ2-7
D gene: .
clone size: .
CDR3 protein: CSVVGVGTSYEQYF
CDR3 DNA: TGCAGCGTTGTTGGGGTCGGTACTAGCTACGAGCAGTACTTC

V gene: TRBV11-2
J gene: TRBJ2-3
D gene: .
clone size: .
CDR3 protein: CASSLGGTDTQYF
CDR3 DNA: TGTGCCAGCAGCTTGGGGGGCACAGATACGCAGTATTTT

V gene: TRBV4-3
J gene: TRBJ1-2
D gene: TRBD1
clone size: .
CDR3 protein: CASSSGQGGYGYTF
CDR3 DNA: TGCGCCAGCAGCTCCGGACAGGGGGGCTATGGCTACACCTTC

V gene: TRBV4-2
J gene: TRBJ2-3
D gene: .
clone size: .
CDR3 protein: CASSQEDRRDTQYF
CDR3 DNA: TGTGCCAGCAGCCAAGAAGACCGGCGGGATACGCAGTATTTT

V gene: TRBV4-1
J gene: TRBJ2-7
D gene: .
clone size: once
CDR3 protein: CASSQEGQIYEQYF
CDR3 DNA: TGCGCCAGCAGCCAAGAAGGACAGATCTACGAGCAGTACTTC

V gene: TRBV4-2
J gene: TRBJ2-3
D gene: TRBD1
clone size: .
CDR3 protein: CASSQESEGAWFADTQYF
CDR3 DNA: TGTGCCAGCAGCCAAGAATCCGAGGGGGCATGGTTCGCAGATACGCAGTATTTT

V gene: TRBV14
J gene: TRBJ2-1
D gene: .
clone size: .
CDR3 protein: CASSQGGMGNEQFF
CDR3 DNA: TGTGCCAGCAGCCAAGGGGGCATGGGGAATGAGCAGTTCTTC

V gene: TRBV4-1
J gene: TRBJ2-3
D gene: TRBD2
clone size: .
CDR3 protein: CASSQDQASGDSWDTQYF
CDR3 DNA: TGCGCCAGCAGCCAAGATCAGGCTAGCGGGGACTCGTGGGATACGCAGTATTTT

V gene: TRBV7-8
J gene: TRBJ2-7
D gene: .
clone size: .
CDR3 protein: CASSLAVIDREVVYEQYF
CDR3 DNA: TGTGCCAGCAGCTTAGCTGTAATCGACAGAGAGGTTGTCTACGAGCAGTACTTC

V gene: TRBV11-1
J gene: TRBJ2-7
D gene: .
clone size: .
CDR3 protein: CASSAIWDGAYEQYF
CDR3 DNA: TGTGCCAGCAGCGCGATATGGGACGGAGCCTACGAGCAGTACTTC

V gene: TRBV9
J gene: TRBJ2-7
D gene: TRBD2
clone size: .
CDR3 protein: CASSVGLAGATYEQYF
CDR3 DNA: TGTGCCAGCAGCGTAGGACTAGCGGGGGCAACCTACGAGCAGTACTTC

V gene: TRBV14
J gene: TRBJ1-1
D gene: .
clone size: .
CDR3 protein: CASSGGPNTEAFF
CDR3 DNA: TGTGCCAGCAGCGGGGGACCGAACACTGAAGCTTTCTTT

V gene: TRBV10-3
J gene: TRBJ2-3
D gene: .
clone size: .
CDR3 protein: CAIHPGPTSTDTQYF
CDR3 DNA: TGTGCCATACACCCAGGGCCAACTAGCACAGATACGCAGTATTTT

V gene: TRBV29-1
J gene: TRBJ1-3
D gene: .
clone size: once
CDR3 protein: CSAGASFSGNTIYF
CDR3 DNA: TGCAGCGCCGGGGCGTCCTTCTCTGGAAACACCATATATTTT

V gene: TRBV6-5
J gene: TRBJ2-3
D gene: .
clone size: .
CDR3 protein: CASSRGATDTQYF
CDR3 DNA: TGTGCCAGCAGTCGCGGGGCCACAGATACGCAGTATTTT

V gene: TRBV11-3
J gene: TRBJ2-5
D gene: .
clone size: .
CDR3 protein: CASSLMDREETQYF
CDR3 DNA: TGTGCCAGCAGCTTAATGGACCGAGAGGAGACCCAGTACTTC

V gene: TRBV30
J gene: TRBJ1-1
D gene: .
clone size: few
CDR3 protein: CAWTLGFVEAFF
CDR3 DNA: TGTGCCTGGACCCTCGGCTTCGTTGAAGCTTTCTTT

V gene: TRBV15
J gene: TRBJ2-1
D gene: TRBD1
clone size: .
CDR3 protein: CATSDRDRGRMGNEQFF
CDR3 DNA: TGTGCCACCAGCGACCGGGACAGGGGGCGCATGGGGAATGAGCAGTTCTTC

V gene: TRBV29-1
J gene: TRBJ2-7
D gene: TRBD1
clone size: .
CDR3 protein: CSVEGTGVTYEQYF
CDR3 DNA: TGCAGCGTTGAAGGGACAGGGGTCACCTACGAGCAGTACTTC

V gene: TRBV4-1
J gene: TRBJ1-5
D gene: TRBD1
clone size: .
CDR3 protein: CASSSLDRERPQHF
CDR3 DNA: TGCGCCAGCAGCTCCCTGGACAGGGAACGGCCCCAGCATTTT

V gene: TRBV4-1
J gene: TRBJ1-1
D gene: TRBD1
clone size: few
CDR3 protein: CASSGQGNTEAFF
CDR3 DNA: TGCGCCAGCAGCGGACAGGGGAACACTGAAGCTTTCTTT